This T cell receptor (beta chain) originates from a study of shared clonotypes between healthy human individuals. General observations from the study: For naive CD4 cells, approximately 5% of clonotypes were shared across a few donors. Clonotype sharing among donors was thought likely to change with sequencing depth.

Per the germline V gene, CDR1 is SGHDN and CDR2 is FVKESK. The CDR3 totals 18 residues. J lost 1 base, V lost 1 base, and 9 bases had no gene match. Profiling relied on immunoSEQ multiplex PCR, and the TCRdb table lists in-frame clones only, not all of them. Among around 690,000 clones listed, around 90% were seen once. Comment on this clone: Its antigen is not known.

Sequenced sample: memory CD8+ T cells from PBMCs. Specified subset: CD45RO+ cells pooled with CCR7-negative TemRA cells. The sequence was collected from a man aged 18 to 30 in good health. Some clones in this sample may be carry-over from other donors' samples. This chain uses TRBV14 with TRBJ2-5; 10 bases are shared with TRBD2. The CDR3 loop reads CASSQAGTSVMPQETQYF. In DNA, the CDR3 is TGTGCCAGCAGCCAAGCAGGGACTAGCGTCATGCCCCAAGAGACCCAGTACTTC.